This is a list of T cell receptor beta chains from one sample in a study of blood T cell repertoires in COVID-19. Profiling relied on immunoSEQ multiplex PCR, and the TCRdb table lists in-frame clones only, not all of them. The sample holds about 130,000 clones, 75% to 90% seen once. Sequenced sample: peripheral blood. The receptors stem from a human donor in a cohort sampled during active COVID-19. Each CDR3 is given with its conserved first and last residue. D genes are given only for firm matches.

V gene	D gene	J gene	CDR3 protein
TRBV24-1	.	TRBJ2-2	CATSDVQGTTGELFF
TRBV7-6	.	TRBJ2-5	CASSQDPRGTQYF
TRBV5-1	.	TRBJ2-2	CASSSIQITGELFF
TRBV6-1	.	TRBJ1-4	CASSERGYEKLFF
TRBV6-4	TRBD2	TRBJ2-2	CASSPQREAGELFF
TRBV3-1/TRBV3-2	.	TRBJ1-6	CASSQDRQPPSNSPLHF
TRBV19	.	TRBJ2-3	CASSILARVGDTQYF
TRBV6-5	TRBD1	TRBJ1-1	CASTLQGGTEAFF
TRBV7-9	TRBD1	TRBJ2-7	CASSYGTGGSYEQYF
TRBV18	TRBD1	TRBJ2-3	CASSKTGRGDTQYF
TRBV14	.	TRBJ2-3	CASSPGSSTDTQYF
TRBV24-1	TRBD1	TRBJ2-3	CATRPGTGDTDTQYF
TRBV19	.	TRBJ1-2	CASSLGQRTINGYTF
TRBV11-1	.	TRBJ2-6	CASSRLRDSGANVLTF
TRBV29-1	TRBD1	TRBJ1-2	CSVDLGQGGGYTF
TRBV9	.	TRBJ2-3	CASSVGTGVADTQYF
TRBV6-2/TRBV6-3	TRBD1	TRBJ1-5	CASSYPGTGRQPQHF
TRBV5-1	TRBD1	TRBJ2-1	CASNPGTGGNEQFF
TRBV19	TRBD2	TRBJ2-1	CASGTSGRYNEQFF
TRBV7-8	TRBD1	TRBJ1-5	CASSPDRVLDQPQHF
TRBV7-9	.	TRBJ2-7	CASSQTGNYEQYF
TRBV28	.	TRBJ1-2	CASSLDRTGYTF
TRBV10-3	TRBD2	TRBJ2-1	CATTGLAAYNEQFF
TRBV7-9	TRBD1	TRBJ1-4	CASSGQGFSEKLFF
TRBV3-1/TRBV3-2	TRBD2	TRBJ2-7	CASSSSGGPYEQYF
TRBV11-2	TRBD2	TRBJ2-3	CASSSPRLAGSTDTQYF
TRBV5-1	.	TRBJ1-1	CASSLAMAAGRVVTEAFF
TRBV19	.	TRBJ1-1	CASSTQGLGTEAFF
TRBV27	.	TRBJ2-2	CASSPTQGAGELFF
TRBV11-1	.	TRBJ2-2	CASSLPGKTGELFF
TRBV24-1	.	TRBJ1-5	CATSDLREAGQPQHF
TRBV6-2/TRBV6-3	TRBD2	TRBJ2-3	CATSSGVDTDTQYF
TRBV24-1	TRBD2	TRBJ2-3	CATSGPGRELLDTQYF
TRBV11-2	.	TRBJ2-1	CASSLQGWSYNEQFF
TRBV25-1	TRBD1	TRBJ1-2	CASSSGTGDSYGYTF
TRBV18	.	TRBJ1-5	CASSPRPGNQPQHF
TRBV3-1/TRBV3-2	TRBD2	TRBJ2-3	CASSQEKLAGDGGYTDTQYF
TRBV7-8	TRBD1	TRBJ1-4	CASSVSGTGGEKLFF
TRBV29-1	TRBD2	TRBJ2-1	CSVGGGSGRNEQFF
TRBV18	.	TRBJ1-1	CASSPEGRVNTEAFF
TRBV7-9	TRBD1	TRBJ2-7	CASSYGTGASYEQYF
TRBV27	.	TRBJ2-5	CASRQQGSFLWETQYF
TRBV15	TRBD1	TRBJ2-5	CATSRVDRGETQYF
TRBV28	.	TRBJ1-1	CASRGRPEAFF
TRBV15	TRBD1	TRBJ1-2	CATSRPGGDYGYTF
TRBV5-6	.	TRBJ1-3	CASSLEGVNTIYF
TRBV12-3/TRBV12-4	.	TRBJ2-5	CASSLRGTETQYF
TRBV11-3	TRBD2	TRBJ2-2	CASSLVSGSVTGELFF
TRBV6-5	.	TRBJ1-5	CASSSPTGIQHF
TRBV7-2	.	TRBJ1-1	CASSNEGGITEAFF
TRBV2	.	TRBJ2-5	CASIQDRRKETQYF
TRBV6-5	.	TRBJ2-2	CASSFIGPGELFF
TRBV4-3	.	TRBJ1-6	CASSQDPGWDSPLHF
TRBV28	TRBD1	TRBJ1-3	CATRQGGYTIYF